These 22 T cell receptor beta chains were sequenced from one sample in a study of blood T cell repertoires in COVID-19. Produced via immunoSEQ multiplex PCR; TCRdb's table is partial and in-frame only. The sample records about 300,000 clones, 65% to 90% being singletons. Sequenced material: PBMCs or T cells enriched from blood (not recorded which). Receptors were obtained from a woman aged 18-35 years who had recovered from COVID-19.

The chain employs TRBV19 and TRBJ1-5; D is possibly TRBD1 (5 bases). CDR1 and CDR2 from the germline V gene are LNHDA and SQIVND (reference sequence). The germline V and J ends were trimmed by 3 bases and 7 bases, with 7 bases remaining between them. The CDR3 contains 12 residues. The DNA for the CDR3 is TGTGCCAGTAGTATGGGGCACCAGCCCCAGCATTTT. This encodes CASSMGHQPQHF.

The CDR3 protein is CASRQGDYEQYF. CDR3 sequence (DNA): TGTGCCAGCAGGCAGGGGGACTACGAGCAGTACTTC. V and J are TRBV28 and TRBJ2-7; the match to TRBD1 covers 7 bases. The CDR3 has 12 amino acids. With 6 bases clipped from V and 3 bases from J, the junction kept 2 bases outside the gene matches. Looked up from germline, CDR1 is MDHEN and CDR2 is SYDVKM. Using reference TRBV28 and TRBJ2-7 for the parts outside the CDR3, the full variable domain is DVKVTQSSRYLVKRTGEKVFLECVQDMDHENMFWYRQDPGLGLRLIYFSYDVKMKEKGDIPEGYSVSREKKERFSLILESASTNQTSMYLCASRQGDYEQYFGPGTRLTVT.

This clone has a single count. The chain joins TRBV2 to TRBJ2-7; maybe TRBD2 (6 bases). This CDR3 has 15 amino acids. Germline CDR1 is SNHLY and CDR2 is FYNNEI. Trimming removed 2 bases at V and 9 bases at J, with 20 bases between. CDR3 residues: CASSELTGVSSWQYF. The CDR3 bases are TGTGCCAGCAGTGAATTAACGGGAGTAAGTTCGTGGCAGTACTTC.

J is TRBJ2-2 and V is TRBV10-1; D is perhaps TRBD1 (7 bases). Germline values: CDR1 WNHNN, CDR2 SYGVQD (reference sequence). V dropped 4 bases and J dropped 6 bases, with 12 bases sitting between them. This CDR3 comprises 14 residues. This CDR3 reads CASSVAGGSGELFF. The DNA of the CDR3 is TGCGCCAGCAGTGTTGCAGGGGGGTCCGGGGAGCTGTTTTTT.

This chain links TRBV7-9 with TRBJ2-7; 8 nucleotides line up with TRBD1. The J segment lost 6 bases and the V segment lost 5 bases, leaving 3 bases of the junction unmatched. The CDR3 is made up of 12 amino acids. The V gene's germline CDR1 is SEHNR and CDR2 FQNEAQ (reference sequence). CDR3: CASSQTGAEQYF. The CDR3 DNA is TGTGCCAGCAGCCAGACAGGGGCCGAGCAGTACTTC.

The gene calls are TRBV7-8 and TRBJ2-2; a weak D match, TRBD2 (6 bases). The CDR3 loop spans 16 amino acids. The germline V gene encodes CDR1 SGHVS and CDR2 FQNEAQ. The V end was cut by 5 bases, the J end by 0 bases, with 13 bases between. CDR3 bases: TGTGCCAGCAGCAGCTGGAGGGGATCGAACACCGGGGAGCTGTTTTTT. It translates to CASSSWRGSNTGELFF.

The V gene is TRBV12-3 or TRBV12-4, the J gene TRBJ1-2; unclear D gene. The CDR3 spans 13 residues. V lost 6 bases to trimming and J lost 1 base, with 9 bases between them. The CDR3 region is CASSAGGNYGYTF. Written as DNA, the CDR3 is TGTGCCAGCAGCGCCGGCGGTAACTATGGCTACACCTTC.

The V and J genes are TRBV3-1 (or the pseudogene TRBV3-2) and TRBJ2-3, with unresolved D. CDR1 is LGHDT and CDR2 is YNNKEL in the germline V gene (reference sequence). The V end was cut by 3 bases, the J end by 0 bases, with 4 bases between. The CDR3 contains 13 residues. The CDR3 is CASSQLSTDTQYF. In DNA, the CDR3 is TGTGCCAGCAGCCAGCTAAGCACAGATACGCAGTATTTT.

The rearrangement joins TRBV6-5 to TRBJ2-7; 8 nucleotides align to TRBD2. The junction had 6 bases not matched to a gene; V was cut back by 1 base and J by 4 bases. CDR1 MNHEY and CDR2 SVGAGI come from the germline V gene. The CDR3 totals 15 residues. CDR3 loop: CASSYFFGTSYEQYF. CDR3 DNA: TGTGCCAGCAGTTACTTTTTCGGGACTAGTTACGAGCAGTACTTC.

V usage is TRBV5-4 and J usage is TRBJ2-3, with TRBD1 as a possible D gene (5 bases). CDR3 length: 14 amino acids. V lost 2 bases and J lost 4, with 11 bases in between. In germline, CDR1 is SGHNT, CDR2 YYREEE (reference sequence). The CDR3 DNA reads TGTGCCAGCAGCTTCCGATCAGGGCCAGATACGCAGTATTTT. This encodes CASSFRSGPDTQYF.

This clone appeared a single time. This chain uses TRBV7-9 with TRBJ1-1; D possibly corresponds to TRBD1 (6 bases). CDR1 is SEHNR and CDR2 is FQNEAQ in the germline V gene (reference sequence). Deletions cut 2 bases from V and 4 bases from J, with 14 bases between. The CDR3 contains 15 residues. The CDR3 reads CASSLTPNRATEAFF. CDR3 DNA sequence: TGTGCCAGCAGCTTAACACCTAACAGGGCCACTGAAGCTTTCTTT.

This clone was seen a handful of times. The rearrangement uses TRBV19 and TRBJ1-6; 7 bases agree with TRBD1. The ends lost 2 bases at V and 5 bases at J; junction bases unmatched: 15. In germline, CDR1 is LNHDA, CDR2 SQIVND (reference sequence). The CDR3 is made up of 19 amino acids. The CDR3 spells CASSIPFSPDRDHNSPLHF. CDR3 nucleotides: TGTGCCAGTAGTATACCCTTTTCACCCGACAGGGACCATAATTCACCCCTCCACTTT.

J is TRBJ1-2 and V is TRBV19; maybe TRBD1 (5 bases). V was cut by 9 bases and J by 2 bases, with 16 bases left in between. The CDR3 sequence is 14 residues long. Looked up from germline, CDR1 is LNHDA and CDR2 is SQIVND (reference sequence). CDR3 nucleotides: TGTGCCAGCCTGCCGGGGGAAGGAAACTATGGCTACACCTTC. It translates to CASLPGEGNYGYTF.

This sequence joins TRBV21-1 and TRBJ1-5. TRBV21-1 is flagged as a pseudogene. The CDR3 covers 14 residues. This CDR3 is CAASRRGAHQPQHF. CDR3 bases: TGTGCCGCCAGCCGGCGGGGGGCCCACCAGCCCCAGCATTTT.

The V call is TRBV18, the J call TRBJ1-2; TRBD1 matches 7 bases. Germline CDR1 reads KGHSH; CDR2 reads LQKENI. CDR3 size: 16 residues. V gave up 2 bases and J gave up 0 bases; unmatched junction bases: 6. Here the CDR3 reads CASSPGDRRTNYGYTF. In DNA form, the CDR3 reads TGTGCCAGCTCACCAGGGGACAGAAGGACTAACTATGGCTACACCTTC. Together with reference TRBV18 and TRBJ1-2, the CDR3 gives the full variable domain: NAGVMQNPRHLVRRRGQEARLRCSPMKGHSHVYWYRQLPEEGLKFMVYLQKENIIDESGMPKERFSAEFPKEGPSILRIQQVVRGDSAAYFCASSPGDRRTNYGYTFGSGTRLTVV.

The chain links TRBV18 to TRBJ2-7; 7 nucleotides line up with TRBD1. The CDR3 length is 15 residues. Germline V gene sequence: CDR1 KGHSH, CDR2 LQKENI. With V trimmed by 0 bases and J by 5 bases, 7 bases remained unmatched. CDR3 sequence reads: CASSPPDWTGHEQYF. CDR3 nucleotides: TGTGCCAGCTCACCACCCGATTGGACAGGTCACGAGCAGTACTTC.

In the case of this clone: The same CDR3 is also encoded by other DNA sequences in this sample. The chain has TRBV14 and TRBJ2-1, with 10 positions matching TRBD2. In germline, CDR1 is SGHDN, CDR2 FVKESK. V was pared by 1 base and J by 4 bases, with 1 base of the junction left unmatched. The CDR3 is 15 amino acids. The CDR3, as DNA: TGTGCCAGCAGCCAAGGGACTAGCGGTTACAATGAGCAGTTCTTC. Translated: CASSQGTSGYNEQFF. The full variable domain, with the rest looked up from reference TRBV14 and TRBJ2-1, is EAGVTQFPSHSVIEKGQTVTLRCDPISGHDNLYWYRRVMGKEIKFLLHFVKESKQDESGMPNNRFLAERTGGTYSTLKVQPAELEDSGVYFCASSQGTSGYNEQFFGPGTRLTVL.

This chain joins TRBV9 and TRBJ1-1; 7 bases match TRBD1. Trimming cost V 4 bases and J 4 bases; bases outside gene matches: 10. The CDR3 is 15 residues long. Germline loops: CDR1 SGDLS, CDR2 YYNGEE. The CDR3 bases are TGTGCCAGCAGCCCCACAGGGGACGCGGGCACTGAAGCTTTCTTT. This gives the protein CASSPTGDAGTEAFF.

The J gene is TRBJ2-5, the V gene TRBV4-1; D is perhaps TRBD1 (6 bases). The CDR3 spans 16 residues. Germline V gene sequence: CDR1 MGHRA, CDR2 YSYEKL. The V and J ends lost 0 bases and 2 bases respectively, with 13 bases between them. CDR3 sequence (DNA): TGCGCCAGCAGCCAAGAGTGGGGGACACCTCAAGAGACCCAGTACTTC. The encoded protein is CASSQEWGTPQETQYF.

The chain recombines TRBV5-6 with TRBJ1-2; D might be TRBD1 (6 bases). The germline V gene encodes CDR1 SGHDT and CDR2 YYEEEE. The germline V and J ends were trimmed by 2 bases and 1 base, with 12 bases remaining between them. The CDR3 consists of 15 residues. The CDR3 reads CASSLAGGFNYGYTF. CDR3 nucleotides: TGTGCCAGCAGCTTAGCGGGGGGCTTTAACTATGGCTACACCTTC.

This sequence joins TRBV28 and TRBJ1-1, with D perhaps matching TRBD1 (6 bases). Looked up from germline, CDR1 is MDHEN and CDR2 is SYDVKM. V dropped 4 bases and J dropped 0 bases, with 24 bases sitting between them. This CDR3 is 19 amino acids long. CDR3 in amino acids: CASSSPRQAPIPMNTEAFF. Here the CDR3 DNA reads TGTGCCAGCAGTTCTCCCCGACAGGCCCCCATTCCCATGAACACTGAAGCTTTCTTT.

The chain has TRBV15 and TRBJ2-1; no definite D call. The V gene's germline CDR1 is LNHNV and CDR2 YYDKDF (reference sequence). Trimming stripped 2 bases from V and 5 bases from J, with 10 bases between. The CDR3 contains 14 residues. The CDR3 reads CATSRHGSDNEQFF. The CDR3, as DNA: TGTGCCACCAGCAGACACGGGTCTGACAATGAGCAGTTCTTC.